This T cell receptor (beta chain) was sequenced for a study of CD8+ T cells in alopecia areata (dated by TCRdb to 2017 to 2018). Looking at the study overall: Treated patients were enrolled in an open-label pilot trial of oral tofacitinib at 5 to 10 mg twice daily for moderate-to-severe alopecia areata. Tofacitinib was administered for 6 to 18 months, and 6 months of follow-up off drug were then conducted to assess delayed response and recurrence. The SALT score, which quantifies the percentage of affected scalp surface area, was used to measure disease severity in treated patients. High-throughput TCRbeta sequencing was used to examine T cell clonal expansion in alopecia areata in both the C3H/HeJ mouse model and human patients. In humans, TCRbeta sequencing was performed on scalp tissue and on sorted CD4+ and CD8+ peripheral blood T cells from healthy controls and from patients with patchy or totalis/universalis alopecia areata. Tofacitinib-treated patients had biopsies at baseline and at 4 and 24 weeks of treatment, with a later scalp biopsy in several patients. Clonality in the scalp was compared among normal scalp (n=4), patchy alopecia areata scalp (n=8), and alopecia totalis/universalis scalp (n=8). RNA came from the PAXgene miRNA kit for fixed scalp, the miRNeasy kit for PBMCs, and the RNeasy kit for mouse skin. immunoSEQ multiplex PCR using 35 Vbeta forward primers and 13 Jbeta reverse primers was used to amplify TCRbeta CDR3 regions. The research as a whole found: Tofacitinib significantly decreased scalp clonality and the number of expanded CD8+ clones among the top 100 scalp clones. During tofacitinib treatment, many expanded lesional clones remained in scalp and blood, and this persistence may partly explain relapse after treatment is stopped. Unlike mouse skin, which is dominated by gammadelta T cells, normal human skin has resident alphabeta T cells that are also sequenced, and this complicates analysis of the scalp TCR repertoire. Higher clonality and more expanded CD8+ clones were observed in lesional scalp than in normal scalp, particularly in alopecia totalis/universalis, a finding suggestive of antigenic drive. Because the treated cohort was small and had only one nonresponder, larger studies are needed to examine links between baseline CD8+ expansion and response. Shared TCR sequences between patients were less evident than in mice, which may be partly attributable to HLA diversity in the patient population.

The label giving this sample's time point can be read as: about 4 weeks on oral tofacitinib. The treatment or condition label, as the study defines it: oral pan-JAK inhibitor, 5-10 mg twice daily. From alopecia areata patients, peripheral blood was collected along with lesional scalp punch biopsies. PBMCs were isolated by density centrifugation and stained for CD3, CD4 and CD8, after which CD4+ and CD8+ T cells were sorted on a FACSAria. About this clone itself: Its binding antigen is unknown. Qualities for individual bases were not recorded, and no much larger clone is one base off.

Library preparation was by the immunoSEQ multiplex PCR assay. RNA was extracted from all samples and reverse transcribed into cDNA as template for TCR sequencing. SuperScript III was used to make first-strand cDNA, primed with a 2:1 mix of oligo-dT and random hexamers. A synthetic immune receptor repertoire was used to gauge amplification bias, and whatever bias remained was removed computationally. Regarding the original processing steps: Raw reads were preprocessed for error removal, and CDR3 was defined according to IMGT conventions as running from the conserved cysteine to phenylalanine. Clonality was calculated as 1 minus Shannon entropy normalized by log2 of the number of productive unique TCRs. Scalp TCRbeta sequences were cross-referenced with sorted blood CD4 and CD8 repertoires so that the CD4 or CD8 identity of scalp clones could be inferred. TCRdb holds this immuneACCESS table with in-frame rearrangements only. Some clones are missing; in checked studies, unresolved V genes explain under half, and the rest has no known cause. Clone size and the V and J calls come from that table; the DNA yielded D and trimming. Within this sample are more than 200,000 clones, with around three fifths of them counted one time only. 4% to 5% of the sample is in the top ten clones.

The sequences come from CD4+ T cells sorted from blood, collected at week 4, from a patient treated with tofacitinib. The clonotype comes from a human donor with alopecia areata.

The nucleotide sequence reads TGTGCCAGCAGATCGGGACAGCTTACCTACGAGCAGTACTTC. Its product reads: CASRSGQLTYEQYF. The V and J genes are TRBV25-1 and TRBJ2-7; 7 central bases correspond to TRBD1. The germline V and J ends show losses of 6 bases and 2 bases respectively, and no gene match explains 7 bases of the junction. The CDR3 holds 14 amino acids from the cysteine to the phenylalanine. The retained sequence is limited to the CDR3, 42 bases, with the frame set at the first base. In the germline V gene, CDR1 corresponds to MGHDK and CDR2 to SYGVNS.